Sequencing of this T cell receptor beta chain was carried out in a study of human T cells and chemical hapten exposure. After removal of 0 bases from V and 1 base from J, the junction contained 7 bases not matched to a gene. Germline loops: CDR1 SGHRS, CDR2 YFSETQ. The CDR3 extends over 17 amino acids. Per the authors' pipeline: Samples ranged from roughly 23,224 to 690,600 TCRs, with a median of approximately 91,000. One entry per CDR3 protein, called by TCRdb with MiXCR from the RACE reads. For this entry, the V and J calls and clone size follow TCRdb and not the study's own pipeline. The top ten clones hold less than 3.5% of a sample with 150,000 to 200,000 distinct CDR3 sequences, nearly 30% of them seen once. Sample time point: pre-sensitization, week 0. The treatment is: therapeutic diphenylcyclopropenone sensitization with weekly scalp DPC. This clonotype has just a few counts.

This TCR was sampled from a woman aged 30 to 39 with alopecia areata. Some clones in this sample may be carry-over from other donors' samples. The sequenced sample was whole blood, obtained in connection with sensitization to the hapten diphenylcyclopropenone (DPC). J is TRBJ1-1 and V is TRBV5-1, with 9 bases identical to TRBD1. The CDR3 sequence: CASSLASPGQGNTEAFF. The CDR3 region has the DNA TGCGCCAGCAGCTTGGCCTCGCCGGGACAGGGGAACACTGAAGCTTTCTTT.